These T cell receptor beta chains were read from a single sample in a study of cytomegalovirus exposure and HLA in healthy donors. Clones were sequenced by immunoSEQ multiplex PCR, and TCRdb holds only the in-frame ones, with some missing. The sample lists 40,000 to 60,000 clones, 55% to 85% occurring once. The source material was PBMCs. The source of these receptors is a woman aged 50 to 60 in good health and CMV-seronegative. Both conserved end residues are part of each CDR3. Fields, in order: V gene, J gene, CDR3 protein.

>TRBV28|TRBJ2-7
CASSLVAGAGTYEQYF
>TRBV6-1|TRBJ1-1
CASSDGNSRTANTEAFF
>TRBV5-1|TRBJ1-1
CASSLSPVENTEAFF
>TRBV27|TRBJ2-7
CAAGVSSYEQYF
>TRBV7-9|TRBJ1-4
CASSYRARNEKLFF
>TRBV10-3|TRBJ1-1
CAISTTGGTEAFF
>TRBV6-5|TRBJ1-4
CASSLTGVEKLFF
>TRBV5-1|TRBJ1-2
CASSPRDTYGWWTF
>TRBV4-2|TRBJ1-4
CASSQETGEGWGKLFF
>TRBV6-7|TRBJ2-7
CASSYSSLRDRGNYEQYF
>TRBV5-8|TRBJ1-1
CASSRPRGGLNTEAFF
>TRBV6-5|TRBJ2-1
CASSPGTGAYNEQFF
>TRBV29-1|TRBJ1-2
CSVEDRARYGYTF
>TRBV10-3|TRBJ2-7
CAISVQDGSYEQYF
>TRBV27|TRBJ1-1
CASRFSGNTEAFF
>TRBV18|TRBJ2-7
CASSPSGSGRSDEQYF
>TRBV6-5|TRBJ1-3
CASSLGGALGNTIYF
>TRBV11-2|TRBJ2-5
CASTRRQGETQYF
>TRBV4-3|TRBJ2-7
CASSQETTSPFYEQYF
>TRBV27|TRBJ2-7
CASSSVPSYEQYF
>TRBV6-5|TRBJ2-3
CASSYSTGQGLNTQYF
>TRBV5-6|TRBJ2-4
CASSLGSERRYF
>TRBV15|TRBJ2-1
CATSREASGSYNEQFF
>TRBV5-1|TRBJ2-7
CASSANSYEQYF
>TRBV19|TRBJ1-2
CASSPKDRVVDYGYTF
>TRBV7-3|TRBJ1-2
CASSLGPRGGYTF
>TRBV27|TRBJ1-5
CATYSAGAQHF
>TRBV10-3|TRBJ2-2
CAISESTQGSGELFF
>TRBV19|TRBJ2-3
CASSVQGVTDTQYF
>TRBV5-1|TRBJ2-3
CASSQLAAVLEDTQYF
>TRBV2|TRBJ1-3
CASSRDRNTIYF
>TRBV6-5|TRBJ2-5
CASSRTGVQETQYF
>TRBV5-6|TRBJ1-2
CASSLVSGRGLFRDGYTF
>TRBV28|TRBJ2-1
CASSLIAGGLNEQFF
>TRBV6-1|TRBJ1-1
CASIGQGLTEAFF
>TRBV2|TRBJ2-2
CASNPSSGGTGELFF
>TRBV6-5|TRBJ1-1
CASSSWGEKAFF
>TRBV30|TRBJ1-1
CAWSRKQGSTEAFF
>TRBV6-5|TRBJ1-2
CASSQGQGLGYTF
>TRBV30|TRBJ2-1
CAWSVVGYKQFF
>TRBV27|TRBJ2-4
CASSPGLGNIQYF
>TRBV28|TRBJ2-2
CASSLASANTGELFF
>TRBV30|TRBJ2-1
CAWSPFNNEQFF
>TRBV19|TRBJ1-5
CASSNQGGNQPQHF
>TRBV27|TRBJ1-2
CASSEQGALYGYTF
>TRBV4-3|TRBJ2-3
CASSQESLRVTDTQYF
>TRBV5-4|TRBJ2-3
CASSSPPSGGGDTQYF
>TRBV19|TRBJ1-5
CASSILEGTTGTQPQHF
>TRBV19|TRBJ1-1
CASSIDIGEWTEAFF
>TRBV6-6|TRBJ2-7
CASRAPGQGAWEQYF
>TRBV4-2|TRBJ1-6
CASSQVSGAGLRFSPLHF
>TRBV11-3|TRBJ2-7
CASSFGTGYEQYF